This T cell receptor (gamma chain) was found in a study of gamma delta lymphoproliferative disorders and STAT genes. Across the whole study: Each gamma-chain library started from at least 50 ng of genomic DNA, using the LymphoTrack Dx TCRG Assay.

The CDR3 extends over 17 residues, inclusive of both ends. TCRdb re-processed the multiplex PCR reads via CATT. The table includes some 4,300 gamma-chain clones, 7% detected once. This clone has at least ten counts. Its antigen is still unknown. It differs at one base from a far larger clone, so likely a read error. Because the CDR3's place on the DNA is in doubt, the DNA is left out and the CDR3 is given as listed by TCRdb. The receptor sequences were amplified from genomic DNA of peripheral blood mononuclear cells. Findings of the study overall: Gamma repertoires grouped patients separately from controls; delta repertoires showed no separation. Apart from a couple of gamma clonotypes, major patient clonotypes were public. Control T cells likely spanned varied maturation stages, whereas leukemic cells were skewed toward terminal effectors.

This TCR was recovered from a human donor in good health. The specimen sequenced was blood. The V segment is TRGV11, and no J call was made. TRGV11 is an ORF, with its function uncertain. The CDR3 reads CTTVPVRSSQGGFKKLF.